The 9 T cell receptor beta chains presented below share a single source sample, sequenced in a study of blood T cell repertoires in COVID-19. The method was immunoSEQ multiplex PCR; TCRdb's version includes in-frame clones alone and lacks a portion of them. The sample contains about 130,000 clones, around 88% of which appear only once. Input material: peripheral blood. These TCRs come from a man in his 60s with COVID-19, enrolled during active disease.

The J gene is TRBJ2-3, the V gene TRBV9; D gene ambiguous. The CDR3 runs 14 residues. Germline CDR1 is SGDLS and CDR2 is YYNGEE. V shed 0 bases and J shed 8 bases, with 13 bases lying between them. The CDR3 reads CASSVESETPTQYF. In nucleotides, the CDR3 is TGTGCCAGCAGCGTAGAGTCCGAGACACCTACGCAGTATTTT.

The chain couples TRBV28 to TRBJ1-2, with 11 bases fitting TRBD1. This CDR3 has 16 amino acids. The V segment lost 3 bases and the J segment 7 bases; nucleotides outside the gene matches: 10. Per the germline V gene, CDR1 is MDHEN and CDR2 is SYDVKM. The CDR3 loop is CASSFGTGGRYGGYTF. The CDR3, as DNA: TGTGCCAGCAGTTTTGGGACAGGGGGAAGGTATGGTGGCTACACCTTC.

The V call is TRBV27, the J call TRBJ2-1, with D possibly TRBD2 on 6 matching bases. The length of the CDR3 is 16 residues. Germline lookup yields CDR1 MNHEY and CDR2 SMNVEV (reference sequence). V lost 8 bases and J lost 2, with 19 bases in between. Here the CDR3 reads CASRWEAPPPYNEQFF. The CDR3 DNA reads TGTGCCAGCCGATGGGAGGCCCCACCACCCTACAATGAGCAGTTCTTC.

This chain joins TRBV7-2 and TRBJ2-1; 8 bases map to TRBD2. The V gene's germline CDR1 is SGHTA and CDR2 FQGNSA. Trimming at V came to 5 bases and at J to 5 bases, leaving 17 bases not matched to a gene. The CDR3 has 18 amino acids. The CDR3 sequence: CASSGPRKRAGVHNEQFF. In DNA form, the CDR3 reads TGTGCCAGCAGCGGCCCCCGAAAGAGAGCGGGGGTGCACAATGAGCAGTTCTTC.

V usage is TRBV7-9 and J usage is TRBJ1-2; possibly TRBD1 for D (5 bases). Per the germline V gene, CDR1 is SEHNR and CDR2 is FQNEAQ (reference sequence). The CDR3 totals 15 residues. Trimming removed 1 base from V and 3 bases from J, with 12 bases in between. The CDR3 DNA follows: TGTGCCAGCAGCTTAGTAGGACGACAGCACTATGGCTACACCTTC. Amino acid sequence: CASSLVGRQHYGYTF.

As for this clone: Other DNA sequences within the sample encode an identical CDR3. The chain combines TRBV19 with TRBJ1-1, with 7 bases aligning to TRBD1. Trimming took 9 bases from V and 0 from J; bases not matched to a gene: 4. Per the germline V gene, CDR1 is LNHDA and CDR2 is SQIVND (reference sequence). The CDR3 spans 13 residues. CDR3 sequence reads: CASSGQLNTEAFF. The CDR3 DNA is TGTGCCAGCTCGGGACAGCTGAACACTGAAGCTTTCTTT. The variable domain in full, completed from reference TRBV19 and TRBJ1-1, reads DGGITQSPKYLFRKEGQNVTLSCEQNLNHDAMYWYRQDPGQGLRLIYYSQIVNDFQKGDIAEGYSVSREKKESFPLTVTSAQKNPTAFYLCASSGQLNTEAFFGQGTRLTVV.

In this sample, this clone turned up once. The DNA for the CDR3 is TGTGCCAGCAGCCCCGGACAGGGAATCAATCAGCCCCAGCATTTT. Translated: CASSPGQGINQPQHF. The chain uses TRBV7-6 and TRBJ1-5, with 8 bases identical to TRBD1. V shed 5 bases, J shed 3 bases, and the junction held 6 bases outside the gene matches. The CDR3 covers 15 residues. In germline, CDR1 is SGHVS, CDR2 FNYEAQ. Based on the CDR3 plus reference TRBV7-6 and TRBJ1-5, the full variable domain is GAGVSQSPRYKVTKRGQDVALRCDPISGHVSLYWYRQALGQGPEFLTYFNYEAQQDKSGLPNDRFSAERPEGSISTLTIQRTEQRDSAMYRCASSPGQGINQPQHFGDGTRLSIL.

The rearrangement links TRBV19 to TRBJ1-1; 9 bases fit TRBD1. In germline, CDR1 is LNHDA, CDR2 SQIVND (reference sequence). V shed 4 bases, J shed 6 bases, and the junction held 9 bases outside the gene matches. The CDR3 contains 15 residues. CDR3: CASSTSTGGSAEAFF. The CDR3 DNA reads TGTGCCAGTAGTACCTCGACAGGGGGATCCGCTGAAGCTTTCTTT.

The chain combines TRBV7-2 with TRBJ2-5; D is perhaps TRBD2 (6 bases). V lost 5 bases to trimming and J lost 0 bases, with 13 bases between them. Germline CDR1 is SGHTA and CDR2 is FQGNSA. The CDR3 is 15 residues long. This chain's CDR3 is CASSPWDSHQETQYF. CDR3 coding DNA: TGTGCCAGCAGCCCCTGGGACTCACACCAAGAGACCCAGTACTTC. The full variable domain, in which reference TRBV7-2 and TRBJ2-5 provide the parts outside the CDR3, is GAGVSQSPSNKVTEKGKDVELRCDPISGHTALYWYRQSLGQGLEFLIYFQGNSAPDKSGLPSDRFSAERTGGSVSTLTIQRTQQEDSAVYLCASSPWDSHQETQYFGPGTRLLVL.